This passage covers 13 T cell receptor beta chains from one sample sequenced in a study of blood T cell repertoires in COVID-19. Some clones are missing from TCRdb's copy, which holds only in-frame ones; the method was immunoSEQ multiplex PCR. The sample yields approximately 170,000 clones, 88% seen once. Material: peripheral blood. Receptors were obtained from a man aged 50 to 60 who had recovered from COVID-19.

This clone was recorded once. This chain uses TRBV11-2 with TRBJ2-7, with unresolved D. The germline V gene encodes CDR1 SGHAT and CDR2 FQNNGV. The CDR3 spans 14 residues. V was pared by 1 base and J by 2 bases, with 9 bases between. CDR3: CASSLVAVTYEQYF. In nucleotides, the CDR3 is TGTGCCAGCAGCTTAGTTGCAGTTACCTACGAGCAGTACTTC.

This chain joins TRBV11-2 and TRBJ2-1; 8 nucleotides match TRBD2. The V segment lost 6 bases and the J segment 5 bases; nucleotides outside the gene matches: 3. Germline assignment: CDR1 SGHAT and CDR2 FQNNGV. This CDR3 spans 13 amino acids. The CDR3, as DNA: TGTGCCAGCAGGGATAGCGGGAACAATGAGCAGTTCTTC. Its protein product is CASRDSGNNEQFF. The full variable domain, its missing parts supplied by reference TRBV11-2 and TRBJ2-1, is EAGVAQSPRYKIIEKRQSVAFWCNPISGHATLYWYQQILGQGPKLLIQFQNNGVVDDSQLPKDRFSAERLKGVDSTLKIQPAKLEDSAVYLCASRDSGNNEQFFGPGTRLTVL.

V and J are TRBV5-4 and TRBJ2-1; 7 bases fit TRBD1. Germline CDR1 and CDR2: SGHNT and YYREEE (reference sequence). V shed 4 bases, J shed 9 bases, and the junction held 7 bases outside the gene matches. The CDR3 contains 13 residues. In DNA form, the CDR3 reads TGTGCCAGCAGCCGGGACAGAATTAGTGAGCAGTTCTTC. This sequence encodes CASSRDRISEQFF.

CDR3 bases: TGTGCCAGCTCCAACCGGGGACAGCTGCACTACACCTTC. It encodes CASSNRGQLHYTF. This chain connects TRBV6-5 to TRBJ1-2; 7 bases are a match to TRBD1. The J segment lost 10 bases and the V segment lost 8 bases, leaving 13 bases of the junction unmatched. The germline V gene has CDR1 MNHEY and CDR2 SVGAGI. This CDR3 is built from 13 residues.

CDR3 coding DNA: TGTGCCAGCAGCTTAGGAGAAGTTAACTATGGCTACACCTTC. It translates to CASSLGEVNYGYTF. The rearrangement links TRBV7-8 to TRBJ1-2; D is unclear. This CDR3 spans 14 amino acids. Trimming removed 1 base from V and 1 base from J, with 7 bases in between. Germline V gene data show CDR1 as SGHVS and CDR2 as FQNEAQ. Combining the CDR3 with reference TRBV7-8 and TRBJ1-2 gives the whole variable domain GAGVSQSPRYKVAKRGQDVALRCDPISGHVSLFWYQQALGQGPEFLTYFQNEAQLDKSGLPSDRFFAERPEGSVSTLKIQRTQQEDSAVYLCASSLGEVNYGYTFGSGTRLTVV.

The CDR3, as DNA: TGTGCCAGCAGCTTAGATCTTATGGGGCGGACAGATACGCAGTATTTT. Its translation is CASSLDLMGRTDTQYF. The J gene is TRBJ2-3, the V gene TRBV11-2, with a possible D match to TRBD1 (5 bases). Looked up from germline, CDR1 is SGHAT and CDR2 is FQNNGV. Trimming cost V 0 bases and J 3 bases, with 13 bases left between them. The CDR3 consists of 16 residues.

The J gene is TRBJ2-6, the V gene TRBV9; 7 bases are a match to TRBD1. Germline V gene lookup returns CDR1 SGDLS and CDR2 YYNGEE. J lost 4 bases, V lost 3 bases, and 4 bases had no gene match. This CDR3 has 15 residues. The CDR3 sequence is CASSATGAGANVLTF. The CDR3 nucleotides are TGTGCCAGCAGCGCCACAGGGGCCGGGGCCAACGTCCTGACTTTC.

The chain carries TRBV29-1 and TRBJ1-3, with no clear D. The CDR3 has 15 residues. Trimming shortened V by 4 bases and J by 0 bases, and 13 bases separated the two germline ends. Germline V CDR1 and CDR2: SQVTM, ANQGSEA. In DNA form, the CDR3 reads TGCAGCGTTGCAGGTCAACAGTTCTCTGGAAACACCATATATTTT. It yields the protein CSVAGQQFSGNTIYF.

This clone appeared once. J is TRBJ2-5 and V is TRBV19, with 10 bases identical to TRBD1. Unmatched junction bases numbered 6, after V lost 3 bases and J lost 5 bases. In germline, CDR1 is LNHDA, CDR2 SQIVND (reference sequence). The length of the CDR3 is 15 residues. The CDR3 coding sequence is TGTGCCAGTAGTATGTCGACAGGGGGCCGGGAGACCCAGTACTTC. Amino acids: CASSMSTGGRETQYF.

The chain combines TRBV5-1 with TRBJ1-5; D unclear. The CDR3 loop spans 13 amino acids. Looked up from germline, CDR1 is SGHRS and CDR2 is YFSETQ. V lost 4 bases, J lost 4 bases, and 9 bases lay in between. Here the CDR3 DNA reads TGCGCCAGCAGCCCGGAGGGAAATCAGCCCCAGCATTTT. This gives the protein CASSPEGNQPQHF.

The chain joins TRBV6-2 or TRBV6-3 to TRBJ2-1; the match to TRBD2 covers 11 bases. The CDR3 runs 15 residues. Germline-derived CDR1 and CDR2 are MNHEY and SVGEGT. V dropped 5 bases and J dropped 4; count of bases not matched to a gene: 4. The CDR3 reads CASSSIAGGYNEQFF. The CDR3 DNA is TGTGCCAGCAGTAGCATAGCGGGGGGGTACAATGAGCAGTTCTTC.

V gene TRBV15 combines with J gene TRBJ1-5; possibly TRBD1 for D (5 bases). With 9 bases removed from V and 0 bases from J, the gap between germline ends came to 12 bases. The length of the CDR3 is 14 residues. The germline V gene encodes CDR1 LNHNV and CDR2 YYDKDF (reference sequence). The CDR3 region is CATSFGASNQPQHF. For the CDR3, the DNA is TGTGCCACTTCCTTTGGGGCTAGCAATCAGCCCCAGCATTTT. The full variable domain, its missing parts supplied by reference TRBV15 and TRBJ1-5, is DAMVIQNPRYQVTQFGKPVTLSCSQTLNHNVMYWYQQKSSQAPKLLFHYYDKDFNNEADTPDNFQSRRPNTSFCFLDIRSPGLGDTAMYLCATSFGASNQPQHFGDGTRLSIL.

J is TRBJ1-1 and V is TRBV7-6; TRBD1 aligns across 10 bases. The CDR3 covers 14 residues. V dropped 5 bases and J dropped 2; count of bases not matched to a gene: 2. CDR1 SGHVS and CDR2 FNYEAQ come from the germline V gene. In nucleotides, the CDR3 is TGTGCCAGCAGCCGACAGGGGGCAAACACTGAAGCTTTCTTT. It yields the protein CASSRQGANTEAFF.